This entry is about one T cell receptor (beta chain). Its antigen is still unknown. Method: immunoSEQ multiplex PCR; TCRdb's copy keeps in-frame clones and lacks some. The table has about 120,000 clones, about 91% seen once. These data originate in a study of T cell responses to AZD1222 COVID-19 vaccine. CDR1 is KGHDR, CDR2 SFDVKD, per germline. This CDR3 spans 14 amino acids. Trimming stripped 5 bases from V and 0 bases from J, with 7 bases between. General observations from the study: Seropositive AZD1222 recipients at baseline numbered only six or seven. The study found vaccine-associated CD4 TCRs spanning spike, dominant at 160-218 and 743-854. White British ancestry dominated among donors, who included more females, and clonal diversity was possibly underestimated. Breadth and depth of Spike-specific TCRs rose after two AZD1222 doses.

The TCR sequence derives from an adult in good health. This chain uses TRBV24-1 with TRBJ1-5; D is unresolved. The sequenced sample was peripheral blood, obtained on day 0 of AZD1222 vaccination. The CDR3 is CATSADYSNQPQHF. The CDR3 DNA sequence: TGTGCCACCAGTGCCGACTATAGCAATCAGCCCCAGCATTTT.